This TCR beta chain was captured in a study of T-cell reconstitution after alpha-beta-depleted transplantation in children. CDR1 MNHEY and CDR2 SVGAGI come from the germline V gene. Trimming took 6 bases from V and 4 from J; bases not matched to a gene: 16. This CDR3 spans 18 amino acids. This clonotype was seen a handful of times. During its preparation, the TCRbeta library received unique molecular identifiers. TCRdb ran MiXCR on the PCR reads and lists one entry per CDR3 protein. The data show approximately 640,000 distinct CDR3 sequences, with roughly 15% seen just once and approximately 1% held by the top ten.

The chain has TRBV6-5 and TRBJ2-1; 9 positions agree with TRBD2. The TCR comes from a human donor who donated a stem cell graft to a child with acute myeloid leukemia. The sample here was PBMCs from the stem cell graft donor, taken from the stem cell graft. The CDR3: CASSQRGGGAAWYNEQFF. Here the CDR3 DNA reads TGTGCCAGCAGCCAAAGAGGCGGGGGGGCCGCGTGGTACAATGAGCAGTTCTTC.